These T cell receptor beta chains were read from a single sample in a study of beta chain features in type 1 diabetes. Using immunoSEQ multiplex PCR, the repertoire was profiled, and TCRdb retains in-frame clones only, with some absent. This table holds under 850,000 clones, roughly an eighth found once. Sequenced input: naive CD4+ T cells from blood. These receptors originate from a man younger than 30 with type 1 diabetes. CDR3s include the opening cysteine and the closing phenylalanine or tryptophan. The D gene is left open where the match is weak. A row's size may be missing; if present it is once, few, many or a size class.

d_call	v_call	cdr3_length	j_call	clone_size	cdr3_nt	cdr3_aa
-	TRBV9	15	TRBJ1-2	-	TGTGCCAGCAGCCCAGAAGGAGGACTCTCCTATGGCTACACCTTC	CASSPEGGLSYGYTF
-	TRBV30	13	TRBJ1-3	few	TGTGCCTGGAGGTGGGGACCTGGGAACACCATATATTTT	CAWRWGPGNTIYF
TRBD2	TRBV19	13	TRBJ2-7	-	TGTGCCAGTAGTAATAGCGGGATTATGGAGCAGTACTTC	CASSNSGIMEQYF
-	TRBV4-1	15	TRBJ1-1	-	TGCGCCAGCAGCCAAGGGGCAGGGCCGAACACTGAAGCTTTCTTT	CASSQGAGPNTEAFF
TRBD1	TRBV28	13	TRBJ1-5	-	TGTGCCAGCAGAGTACAGGGGGACCAGCCCCAGCATTTT	CASRVQGDQPQHF
-	TRBV30	15	TRBJ1-5	-	TGTGCCTGGAGTGGCCCCGGGGGCGAATATCAGCCCCAGCATTTT	CAWSGPGGEYQPQHF
-	TRBV7-9	16	TRBJ2-3	few	TGTGCCAGCAGCTCCGCGGGACACCCGATCACAGATACGCAGTATTTT	CASSSAGHPITDTQYF
-	TRBV6-1	12	TRBJ2-7	-	TGTGCCAGCAGTGACAACTCCTACGAGCAGTACTTC	CASSDNSYEQYF
TRBD1	TRBV10-3	14	TRBJ2-7	-	TGTGCCACCCACGGGACAGGGGACCTACGCGAGCAGTACTTC	CATHGTGDLREQYF
-	TRBV30	12	TRBJ1-1	-	TGTGCCTGGAGTGGGGTGGAGAGTGAAGCTTTCTTT	CAWSGVESEAFF
-	TRBV6-5	14	TRBJ1-2	-	TGTGCCAGCAGTTACTCCCTCGGGGACTATGGCTACACCTTC	CASSYSLGDYGYTF
TRBD1	TRBV28	15	TRBJ2-1	few	TGTGCCAGCAGGGCGGGACAGGGGGCTCGGGATGAGCAGTTCTTC	CASRAGQGARDEQFF
-	TRBV6-5	15	TRBJ2-7	-	TGTGCCAGCAGTTACTCGATGCAGGGGGGATACGAGCAGTACTTC	CASSYSMQGGYEQYF
-	TRBV6-5	14	TRBJ1-1	few	TGTGCCAGCAGTAAGTCGACAGCGGCCACTGAAGCTTTCTTT	CASSKSTAATEAFF